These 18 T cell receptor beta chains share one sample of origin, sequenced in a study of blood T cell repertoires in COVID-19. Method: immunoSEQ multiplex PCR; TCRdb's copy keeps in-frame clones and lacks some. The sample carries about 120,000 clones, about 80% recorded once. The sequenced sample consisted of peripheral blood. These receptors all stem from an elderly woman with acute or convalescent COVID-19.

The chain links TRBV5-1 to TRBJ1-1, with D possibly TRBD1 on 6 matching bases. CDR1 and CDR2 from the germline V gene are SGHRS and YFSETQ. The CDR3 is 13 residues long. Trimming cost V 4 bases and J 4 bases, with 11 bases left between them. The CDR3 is CASSAIGGTEAFF. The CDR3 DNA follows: TGCGCCAGCAGCGCTATAGGGGGCACTGAAGCTTTCTTT.

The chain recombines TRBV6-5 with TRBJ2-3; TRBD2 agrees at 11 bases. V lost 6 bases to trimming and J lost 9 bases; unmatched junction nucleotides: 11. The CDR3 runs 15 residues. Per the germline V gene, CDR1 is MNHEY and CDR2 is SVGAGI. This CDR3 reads CASSLSGGARGTQYF. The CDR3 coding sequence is TGTGCCAGCAGCCTTAGCGGGGGGGCTCGAGGAACGCAGTATTTT.

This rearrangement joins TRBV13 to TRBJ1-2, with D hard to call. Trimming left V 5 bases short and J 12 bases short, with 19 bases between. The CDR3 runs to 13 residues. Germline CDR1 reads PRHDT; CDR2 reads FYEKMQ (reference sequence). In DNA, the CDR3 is TGTGCCAGCAGCCCACGGGAAAGCCCGGGGAACACCTTC. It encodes CASSPRESPGNTF.

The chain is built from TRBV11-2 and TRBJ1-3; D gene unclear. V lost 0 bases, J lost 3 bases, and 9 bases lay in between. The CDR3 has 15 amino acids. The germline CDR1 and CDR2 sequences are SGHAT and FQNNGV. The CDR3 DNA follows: TGTGCCAGCAGCTTAGATCGGTATGGTGGAAACACCATATATTTT. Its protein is CASSLDRYGGNTIYF.

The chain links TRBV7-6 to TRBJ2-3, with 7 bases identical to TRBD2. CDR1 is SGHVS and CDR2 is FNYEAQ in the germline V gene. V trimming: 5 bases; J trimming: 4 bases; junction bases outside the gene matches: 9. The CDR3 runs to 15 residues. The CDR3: CASSPFARGADTQYF. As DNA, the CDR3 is TGTGCCAGCAGCCCGTTTGCCCGGGGGGCAGATACGCAGTATTTT.

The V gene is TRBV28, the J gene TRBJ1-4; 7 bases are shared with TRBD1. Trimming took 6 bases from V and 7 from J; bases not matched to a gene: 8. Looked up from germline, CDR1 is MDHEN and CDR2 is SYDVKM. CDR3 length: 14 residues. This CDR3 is CASRQGFSGEKLFF. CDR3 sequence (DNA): TGTGCCAGCAGACAGGGGTTTAGCGGTGAAAAACTGTTTTTT.

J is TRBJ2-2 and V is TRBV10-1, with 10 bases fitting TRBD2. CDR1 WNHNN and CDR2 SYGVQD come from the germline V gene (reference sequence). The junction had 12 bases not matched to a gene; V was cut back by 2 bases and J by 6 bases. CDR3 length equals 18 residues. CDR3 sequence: CASSEPSGRGGFSGELFF. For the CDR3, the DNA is TGCGCCAGCAGTGAGCCTAGCGGGAGAGGGGGATTTTCCGGGGAGCTGTTTTTT.

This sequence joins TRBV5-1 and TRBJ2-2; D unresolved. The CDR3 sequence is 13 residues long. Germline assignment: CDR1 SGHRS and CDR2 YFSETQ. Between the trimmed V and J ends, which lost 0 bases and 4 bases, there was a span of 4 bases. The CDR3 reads CASSLAFTGELFF. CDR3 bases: TGCGCCAGCAGCTTGGCCTTCACCGGGGAGCTGTTTTTT. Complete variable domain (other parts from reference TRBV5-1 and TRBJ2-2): KAGVTQTPRYLIKTRGQQVTLSCSPISGHRSVSWYQQTPGQGLQFLFEYFSETQRNKGNFPGRFSGRQFSNSRSEMNVSTLELGDSALYLCASSLAFTGELFFGEGSRLTVL.

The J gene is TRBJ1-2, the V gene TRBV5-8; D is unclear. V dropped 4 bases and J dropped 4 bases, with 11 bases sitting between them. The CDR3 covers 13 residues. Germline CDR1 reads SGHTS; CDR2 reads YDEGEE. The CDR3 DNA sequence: TGTGCCAGCAGCCCCGGACTTCGCTATGGCTACACCTTC. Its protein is CASSPGLRYGYTF.

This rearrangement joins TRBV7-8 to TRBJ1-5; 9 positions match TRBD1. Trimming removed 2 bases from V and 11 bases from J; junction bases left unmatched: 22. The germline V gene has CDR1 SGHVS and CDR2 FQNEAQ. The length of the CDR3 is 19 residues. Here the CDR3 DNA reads TGTGCCAGCAGCTTAAGCGGGACAGGGCGAGCGGGCCTAAGGAAGGCCCAGCATTTT. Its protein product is CASSLSGTGRAGLRKAQHF.

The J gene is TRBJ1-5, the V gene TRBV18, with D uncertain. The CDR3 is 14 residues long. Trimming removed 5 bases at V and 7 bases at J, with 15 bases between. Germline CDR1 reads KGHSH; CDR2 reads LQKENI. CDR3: CASSSIRSGQPQHF. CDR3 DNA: TGTGCCAGCTCATCAATCCGATCGGGACAGCCCCAGCATTTT.

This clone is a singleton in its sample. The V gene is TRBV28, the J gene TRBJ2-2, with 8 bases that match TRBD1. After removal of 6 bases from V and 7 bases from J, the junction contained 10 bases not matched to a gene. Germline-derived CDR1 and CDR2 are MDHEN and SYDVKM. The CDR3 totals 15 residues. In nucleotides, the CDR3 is TGTGCCAGCAGCAAAACAGACAGGGGAGGCGGGGAGCTGTTTTTT. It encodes CASSKTDRGGGELFF.

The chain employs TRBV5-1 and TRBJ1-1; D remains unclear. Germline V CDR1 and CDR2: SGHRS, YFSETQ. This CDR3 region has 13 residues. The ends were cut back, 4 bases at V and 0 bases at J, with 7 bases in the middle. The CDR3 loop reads CASSPPMNTEAFF. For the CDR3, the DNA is TGCGCCAGCAGCCCCCCCATGAACACTGAAGCTTTCTTT. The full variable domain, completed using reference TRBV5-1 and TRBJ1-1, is KAGVTQTPRYLIKTRGQQVTLSCSPISGHRSVSWYQQTPGQGLQFLFEYFSETQRNKGNFPGRFSGRQFSNSRSEMNVSTLELGDSALYLCASSPPMNTEAFFGQGTRLTVV.

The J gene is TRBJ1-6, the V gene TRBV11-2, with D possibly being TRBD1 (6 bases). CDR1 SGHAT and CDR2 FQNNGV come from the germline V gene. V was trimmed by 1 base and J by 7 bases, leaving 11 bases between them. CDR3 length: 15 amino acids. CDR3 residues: CASSLVRGRNSPLHF. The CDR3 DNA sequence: TGTGCCAGCAGCTTAGTCAGGGGACGGAATTCACCCCTCCACTTT.

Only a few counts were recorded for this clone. CDR3 in amino acids: CASSLFAGATNEKLFF. The DNA of the CDR3 is TGTGCCAGCAGTCTTTTCGCCGGAGCGACTAATGAAAAACTGTTTTTT. The genes are TRBV28 and TRBJ1-4; D not certain. Germline V lookup: CDR1 MDHEN, CDR2 SYDVKM. The CDR3 is 16 residues long. V lost 5 bases and J lost 2, with 15 bases in between.

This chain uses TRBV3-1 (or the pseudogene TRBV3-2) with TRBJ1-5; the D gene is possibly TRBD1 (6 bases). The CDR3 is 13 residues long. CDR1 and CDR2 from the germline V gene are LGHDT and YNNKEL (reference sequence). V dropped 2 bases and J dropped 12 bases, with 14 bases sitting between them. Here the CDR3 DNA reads TGTGCCAGCAGCCAACAACAGGGATCTCTCCAGCATTTT. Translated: CASSQQQGSLQHF.

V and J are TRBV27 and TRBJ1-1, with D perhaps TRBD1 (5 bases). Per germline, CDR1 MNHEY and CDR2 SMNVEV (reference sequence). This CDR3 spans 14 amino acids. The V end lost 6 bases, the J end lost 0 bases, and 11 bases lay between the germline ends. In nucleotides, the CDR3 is TGTGCCAGCAGAGGGGTTCCCCTGAACACTGAAGCTTTCTTT. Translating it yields CASRGVPLNTEAFF.

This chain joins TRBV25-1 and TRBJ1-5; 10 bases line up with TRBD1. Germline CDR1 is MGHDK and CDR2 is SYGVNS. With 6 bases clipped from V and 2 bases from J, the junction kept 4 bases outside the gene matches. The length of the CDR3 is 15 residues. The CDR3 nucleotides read TGTGCCAGCAGGGGGGGGACAGGGGGCAATCAGCCCCAGCATTTT. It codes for CASRGGTGGNQPQHF.